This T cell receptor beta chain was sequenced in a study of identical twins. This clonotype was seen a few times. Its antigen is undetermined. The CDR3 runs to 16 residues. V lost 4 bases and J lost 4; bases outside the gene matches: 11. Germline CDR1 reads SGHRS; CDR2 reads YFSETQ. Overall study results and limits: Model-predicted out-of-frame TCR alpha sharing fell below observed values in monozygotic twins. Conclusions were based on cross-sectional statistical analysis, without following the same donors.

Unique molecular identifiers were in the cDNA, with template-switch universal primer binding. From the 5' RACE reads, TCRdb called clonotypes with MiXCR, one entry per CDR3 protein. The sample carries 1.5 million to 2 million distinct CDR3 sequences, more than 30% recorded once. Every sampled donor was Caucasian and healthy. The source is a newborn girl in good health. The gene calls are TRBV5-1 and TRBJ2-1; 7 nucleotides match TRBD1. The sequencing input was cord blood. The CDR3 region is CASSRTGASIYNEQFF. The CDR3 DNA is TGCGCCAGCAGCAGAACAGGGGCCTCGATTTACAATGAGCAGTTCTTC.